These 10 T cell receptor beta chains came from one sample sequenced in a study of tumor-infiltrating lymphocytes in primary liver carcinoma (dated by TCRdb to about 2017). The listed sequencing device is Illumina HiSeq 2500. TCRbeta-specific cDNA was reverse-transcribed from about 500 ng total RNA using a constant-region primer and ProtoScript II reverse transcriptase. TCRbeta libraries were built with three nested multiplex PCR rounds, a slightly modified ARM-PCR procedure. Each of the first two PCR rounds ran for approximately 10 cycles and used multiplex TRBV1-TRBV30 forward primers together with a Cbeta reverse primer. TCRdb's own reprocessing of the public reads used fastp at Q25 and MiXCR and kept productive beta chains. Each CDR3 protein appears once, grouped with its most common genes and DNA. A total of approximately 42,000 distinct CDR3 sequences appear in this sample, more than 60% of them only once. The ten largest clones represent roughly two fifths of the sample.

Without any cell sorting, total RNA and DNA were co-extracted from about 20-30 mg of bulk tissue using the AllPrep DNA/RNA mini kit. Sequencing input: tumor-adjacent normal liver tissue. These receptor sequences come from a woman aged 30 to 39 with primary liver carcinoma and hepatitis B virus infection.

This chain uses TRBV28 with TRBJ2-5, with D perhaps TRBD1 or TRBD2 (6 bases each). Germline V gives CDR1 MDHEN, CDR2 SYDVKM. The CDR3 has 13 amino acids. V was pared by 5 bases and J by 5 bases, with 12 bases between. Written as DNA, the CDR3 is TGTGCCAGCAGTATCCGGGGGCGGGAGACCCAGTACTTC. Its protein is CASSIRGRETQYF.

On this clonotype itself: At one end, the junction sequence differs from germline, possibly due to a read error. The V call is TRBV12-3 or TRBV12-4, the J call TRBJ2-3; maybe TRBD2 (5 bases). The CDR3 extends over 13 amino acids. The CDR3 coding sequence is TGTGCCAGCAGTCTAGCTTTCACACATACGCAGTATTTT. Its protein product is CASSLAFTHTQYF.

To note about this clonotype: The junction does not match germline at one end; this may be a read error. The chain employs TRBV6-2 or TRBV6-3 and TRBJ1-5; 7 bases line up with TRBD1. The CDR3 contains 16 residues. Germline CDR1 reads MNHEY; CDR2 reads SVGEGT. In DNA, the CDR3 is TGTGCCAACAGTTACGGAGCAGGGGGAAGCAATCAGCCCCAGCGTTTC. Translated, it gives CANSYGAGGSNQPQRF.

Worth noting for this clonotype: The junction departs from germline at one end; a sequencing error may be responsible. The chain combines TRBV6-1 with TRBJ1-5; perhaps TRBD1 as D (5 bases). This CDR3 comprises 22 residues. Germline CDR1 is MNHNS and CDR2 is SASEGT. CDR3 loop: CASSEAQGDVEGLFSGNRPQHF. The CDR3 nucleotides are TGTGCCAGCAGTGAAGCGCAAGGGGATGTTGAGGGACTCTTCTCGGGCAATCGGCCCCAGCATTTT.

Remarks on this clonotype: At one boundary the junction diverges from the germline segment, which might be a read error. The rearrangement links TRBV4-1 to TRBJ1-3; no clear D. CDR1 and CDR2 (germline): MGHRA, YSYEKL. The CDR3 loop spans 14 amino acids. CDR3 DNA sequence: TGCGCTAGCAGCCATCTAACAGCCGGAAAAACCATATATTTT. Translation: CASSHLTAGKTIYF.

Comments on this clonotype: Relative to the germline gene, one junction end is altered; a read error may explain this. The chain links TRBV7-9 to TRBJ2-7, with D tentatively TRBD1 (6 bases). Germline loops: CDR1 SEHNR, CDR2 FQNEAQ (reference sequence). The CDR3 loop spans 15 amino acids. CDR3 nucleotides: TGTGCGAGCAGCCCCTCCGGGACACATGCCTGCGAGCAGTACTTC. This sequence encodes CASSPSGTHACEQYF.

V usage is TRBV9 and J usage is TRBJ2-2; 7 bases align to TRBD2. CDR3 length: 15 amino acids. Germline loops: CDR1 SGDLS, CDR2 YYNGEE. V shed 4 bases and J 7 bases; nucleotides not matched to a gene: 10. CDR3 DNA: TGTGCCAGCAGCACTCCTTTGTCGGGAGGCGGGGAGCTGTTTTTT. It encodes CASSTPLSGGGELFF. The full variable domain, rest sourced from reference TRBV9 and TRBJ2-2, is DSGVTQTPKHLITATGQRVTLRCSPRSGDLSVYWYQQSLDQGLQFLIQYYNGEERAKGNILERFSAQQFPDLHSELNLSSLELGDSALYFCASSTPLSGGGELFFGEGSRLTVL.

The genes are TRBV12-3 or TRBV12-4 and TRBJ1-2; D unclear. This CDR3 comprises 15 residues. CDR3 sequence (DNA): TGTGTCTGCAGTTTAGGTCTCTCCCACGACTATGGCTACACCTTC. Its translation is CVCSLGLSHDYGYTF.

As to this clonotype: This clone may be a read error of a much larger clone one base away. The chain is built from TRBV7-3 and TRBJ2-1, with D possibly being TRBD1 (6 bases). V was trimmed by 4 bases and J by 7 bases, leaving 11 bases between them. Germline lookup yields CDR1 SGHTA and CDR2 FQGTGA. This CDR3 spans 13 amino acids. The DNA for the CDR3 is TGTGCCAGCAGCTCCGGGACACGGAATGAGCAGTTCTTC. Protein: CASSSGTRNEQFF.

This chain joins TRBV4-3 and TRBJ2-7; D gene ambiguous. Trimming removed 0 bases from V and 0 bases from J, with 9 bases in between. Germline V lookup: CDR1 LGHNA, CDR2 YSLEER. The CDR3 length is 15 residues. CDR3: CASSQDAVSSYEQYF. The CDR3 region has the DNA TGCGCCAGCAGCCAAGATGCGGTAAGCTCCTACGAGCAGTACTTC.